Reported below is one TCR beta chain. The sample originates from a study of blood T cell repertoires in COVID-19. Study information: Material from acute and convalescent COVID-19 was sourced from the United States, Italy and Spain.

V was cut by 4 bases and J by 2 bases, with 12 bases left in between. The CDR3 has 14 residues. Germline assignment: CDR1 KGHSH and CDR2 LQKENI. How the authors handled the data: Estimated nucleated cell counts came from reference gene primer amplification. Here immunoSEQ multiplex PCR was the method, and the copy in TCRdb shows in-frame clones only, minus some. That table supplies the V and J calls and clone size; D and trimming were determined from the DNA. The sample carries 37,000 or so clones, 70% to 90% recorded once. The V gene is TRBV18, the J gene TRBJ2-7; the D is unclear. The TCR sequence derives from a man in his fifties or sixties with active COVID-19. Sequencing was done on a sample of peripheral blood. CDR3 nucleotide sequence: TGTGCCAGCTCACATCTCACAAACCCCTACGAGCAGTACTTC. Translated: CASSHLTNPYEQYF.